This passage covers 21 T cell receptor beta chains from one sample sequenced in a study of T cell responses to AZD1222 COVID-19 vaccine. TCRdb keeps only in-frame clones here, not all; method: immunoSEQ multiplex PCR. In the table there are around 120,000 clones, around 92% of which are singletons. The starting material was peripheral blood, obtained on day 0 of AZD1222 vaccination. The receptor source for this set is an adult in good health.

This clone has a single count. CDR3: CASSWGSYEQYF. The CDR3 nucleotides read TGTGCCAGCAGCTGGGGCTCCTACGAGCAGTACTTC. The rearrangement uses TRBV7-9 and TRBJ2-7; D call uncertain. Germline-derived CDR1 and CDR2 are SEHNR and FQNEAQ (reference sequence). The ends were cut back, 4 bases at V and 0 bases at J, with 4 bases in the middle. This CDR3 has 12 amino acids.

The J gene is TRBJ1-6, the V gene TRBV9; 7 bases map to TRBD1. The CDR3 sequence is 16 residues long. V gave up 0 bases and J gave up 8 bases; unmatched junction bases: 8. CDR1 SGDLS and CDR2 YYNGEE come from the germline V gene. The CDR3 bases are TGTGCCAGCAGCGTAGGTGGTGGGGACAGTTATTCACCCCTCCACTTT. Translation: CASSVGGGDSYSPLHF.

V gene TRBV7-6 combines with J gene TRBJ2-5, with 13 bases lining up with TRBD2. Looked up from germline, CDR1 is SGHVS and CDR2 is FNYEAQ. The CDR3 has 19 amino acids. V lost 3 bases, J lost 4 bases, and 14 bases stayed unmatched. CDR3 sequence reads: CASSFFGLAGDSMGETQYF. The CDR3 DNA reads TGTGCCAGCAGCTTCTTCGGACTAGCGGGAGATTCGATGGGAGAGACCCAGTACTTC.

The CDR3 DNA sequence: TGTGCCAGCAGTGAAGAGGAGGGGCAGATCTATGGCTACACCTTC. Amino acids: CASSEEEGQIYGYTF. The J gene is TRBJ1-2, the V gene TRBV2; possibly TRBD1 for D (5 bases). V was pared by 1 base and J by 4 bases, with 13 bases between. The CDR3 length is 15 residues. Germline V gene sequence: CDR1 SNHLY, CDR2 FYNNEI.

The chain is built from TRBV6-4 and TRBJ1-2; TRBD1 agrees at 7 bases. V lost 6 bases and J lost 7; bases outside the gene matches: 8. The CDR3 loop spans 13 amino acids. Germline loops: CDR1 MRHNA, CDR2 SNTAGT. CDR3 residues: CASREGQRAGYTF. The DNA of the CDR3 is TGTGCCAGCAGGGAGGGACAGCGAGCTGGCTACACCTTC.

This chain links TRBV28 with TRBJ1-5; tentatively, D is TRBD1 (5 bases). The CDR3 length is 16 residues. Germline values: CDR1 MDHEN, CDR2 SYDVKM. Trimming shortened V by 3 bases and J by 0 bases, and 12 bases separated the two germline ends. The CDR3 nucleotides are TGTGCCAGCAGTTTTTCCCTCAGGGATAGCAATCAGCCCCAGCATTTT. Its protein product is CASSFSLRDSNQPQHF.

V and J are TRBV30 and TRBJ2-6; unclear D gene. Trimming took off 3 bases at V and 3 bases at J, with 6 bases between the two ends. The germline CDR1 and CDR2 sequences are GTSNPN and SVGIG (reference sequence). The length of the CDR3 is 13 residues. The DNA of the CDR3 is TGTGCCTGGAGCAACGGTGGGGCCAACGTCCTGACTTTC. Protein product: CAWSNGGANVLTF.

V usage is TRBV27 and J usage is TRBJ1-2; a possible D gene is TRBD1 (6 bases). V was shortened by 10 bases and J by 2 bases, with 20 bases between the two germline ends. The germline CDR1 and CDR2 sequences are MNHEY and SMNVEV (reference sequence). This CDR3 is 15 amino acids long. The CDR3 reads CATKWTVDPNYGYTF. In DNA, the CDR3 is TGTGCCACCAAGTGGACAGTCGATCCAAACTATGGCTACACCTTC.

This clone was observed a single time. The CDR3 is CASSFTVSELNYGYTF. The CDR3 DNA sequence: TGTGCCAGCAGCTTCACGGTCTCGGAACTCAACTATGGCTACACCTTC. This chain joins TRBV7-9 and TRBJ1-2; D ambiguous. Germline assignment: CDR1 SEHNR and CDR2 FQNEAQ (reference sequence). This CDR3 region has 16 residues. Between the trimmed V and J ends, which lost 3 bases and 2 bases, there was a span of 16 bases.

The V call is TRBV28, the J call TRBJ1-3, with TRBD1 as a possible D gene (6 bases). There are 14 residues in the CDR3. Trimming took 7 bases from V and 0 from J, leaving 10 bases between them. CDR1 is MDHEN and CDR2 is SYDVKM in the germline V gene. The CDR3 bases are TGTGCCAGCATCTCAGGGGCCTCTGGAAACACCATATATTTT. Translating it yields CASISGASGNTIYF.

The chain combines TRBV10-1 with TRBJ2-5; the D is unclear. CDR1 WNHNN and CDR2 SYGVQD come from the germline V gene (reference sequence). There are 16 residues in the CDR3. V lost 3 bases and J 5 bases, leaving 19 bases between the germline ends. CDR3 amino acids: CASSEGLRQLPETQYF. As DNA, the CDR3 is TGCGCCAGCAGTGAAGGGCTTAGGCAGTTACCGGAGACCCAGTACTTC.

The chain joins TRBV6-5 to TRBJ2-1; D perhaps matches TRBD2 (5 bases). The CDR3 runs 13 residues. CDR1 and CDR2 from the germline V gene are MNHEY and SVGAGI. V was pared by 9 bases and J by 3 bases, with 12 bases between. The CDR3 region is CASASGNYNEQFF. CDR3 nucleotide sequence: TGTGCCAGTGCGAGCGGAAACTACAATGAGCAGTTCTTC.

The CDR3 nucleotides are TGCAGCGTTGATAATCCAGGAGGGGACACTGAAGCTTTCTTT. Its translation is CSVDNPGGDTEAFF. The V and J genes are TRBV29-1 and TRBJ1-1, with D possibly TRBD1 on 5 matching bases. Germline assignment: CDR1 SQVTM and CDR2 ANQGSEA. Trimming pared 3 bases from V and 3 bases from J, leaving 14 bases between. The CDR3 totals 14 residues.

This chain joins TRBV5-4 and TRBJ1-3; 9 bases agree with TRBD1. The V gene end was trimmed by 0 bases and the J gene end by 2 bases; junction bases not matched to a gene: 0. Germline V gene lookup returns CDR1 SGHNT and CDR2 YYREEE (reference sequence). This CDR3 spans 15 amino acids. CDR3 in DNA: TGTGCCAGCAGCTTGGGACAGGGGGCTGGAAACACCATATATTTT. Amino acid sequence: CASSLGQGAGNTIYF.

The genes are TRBV1 and TRBJ2-5; the D call in the table, TRBD2, was not verified against the DNA. TRBV1 is a recognized pseudogene. This CDR3 region has 21 residues. CDR3 DNA: TGCACCAGCAGCCGATTGGCCCGTCGATTAGCGGGAATTGACCTCCAAGAGACCCAGTACTTC. This translates into CTSSRLARRLAGIDLQETQYF.

This sequence joins TRBV5-4 and TRBJ1-2, with 9 positions matching TRBD1. The ends lost 3 bases at V and 4 bases at J; junction bases unmatched: 10. This CDR3 has 16 residues. Germline V gene data show CDR1 as SGHNT and CDR2 as YYREEE (reference sequence). The CDR3: CASSSLRQGVGYGYTF. CDR3 nucleotides: TGTGCCAGCAGCTCCCTTCGACAGGGGGTTGGCTATGGCTACACCTTC. Drawing the rest from reference TRBV5-4 and TRBJ1-2, the complete variable domain is ETGVTQSPTHLIKTRGQQVTLRCSSQSGHNTVSWYQQALGQGPQFIFQYYREEENGRGNFPPRFSGLQFPNYSSELNVNALELDDSALYLCASSSLRQGVGYGYTFGSGTRLTVV.

This sequence joins TRBV27 and TRBJ2-1; D unresolved. This CDR3 spans 14 amino acids. Trimming left V 5 bases short and J 7 bases short, with 15 bases between. Germline lookup yields CDR1 MNHEY and CDR2 SMNVEV (reference sequence). In nucleotides, the CDR3 is TGTGCCAGCAGTCTCTCCCCGTTGGGGAATGAGCAGTTCTTC. It codes for CASSLSPLGNEQFF.

The chain links TRBV9 to TRBJ1-1, with unresolved D. Germline V gives CDR1 SGDLS, CDR2 YYNGEE. This CDR3 region has 15 residues. With 0 bases removed from V and 0 bases from J, the gap between germline ends came to 9 bases. CDR3: CASSVAGYMNTEAFF. The CDR3 nucleotides are TGTGCCAGCAGCGTAGCCGGATATATGAACACTGAAGCTTTCTTT.

This clone has just one count. The chain links TRBV4-1 to TRBJ1-2, with a weak D call TRBD1 (5 bases). Germline CDR1 and CDR2: MGHRA and YSYEKL. The CDR3 sequence is 12 residues long. V lost 5 bases to trimming and J lost 8 bases, with 12 bases between them. The CDR3 DNA follows: TGCGCCAGCAGCGGGGGGAGATACGGCTACACCTTC. Protein sequence: CASSGGRYGYTF.

The chain carries TRBV24-1 and TRBJ2-1; 13 bases fit TRBD2. In germline, CDR1 is KGHDR, CDR2 SFDVKD. CDR3 length equals 18 residues. With 5 bases clipped from V and 4 bases from J, the junction kept 10 bases outside the gene matches. The CDR3, as DNA: TGTGCCACCAGTGGCTCCGGGACTAGCGGGGATTCGTACAATGAGCAGTTCTTC. This codes for CATSGSGTSGDSYNEQFF.

The V gene is TRBV4-1, the J gene TRBJ1-1; 7 positions agree with TRBD1. Germline V lookup: CDR1 MGHRA, CDR2 YSYEKL. The CDR3 length is 14 residues. The V and J ends lost 5 bases and 0 bases, in that order; junction bases with no gene match: 3. For the CDR3, the DNA is TGCGCCAGCAGCGACAGGGAGATGAACACTGAAGCTTTCTTT. It is translated as CASSDREMNTEAFF.